This entry describes one T cell receptor beta chain. The antigen it recognizes is unknown. No qualities accompany the bases; no much larger clone lies one base away. This entry comes from a study of neoadjuvant anti-PD-1 for oral cavity cancer listed by TCRdb under 2021. Regarding the research as a whole: Before curative-intent surgical resection, most patients were given three to four biweekly doses of nivolumab at 3 mg/kg. Patients who did not progress were given a fourth nivolumab dose at about day 43 and had definitive surgical resection on days 50-56. The parent correlative cohort had 12 to 13 patients and a response rate of 30% to 35%. Responders were defined as patients with complete response, partial response or stable disease by RECIST 1.1; non-responders were defined as patients with progression. Results and caveats for the whole study, not just this receptor: Within PBMCs, T cell clonality (Gini index) was significantly higher in non-responders than responders after neoadjuvant nivolumab. TCR analyses included only a few patients per response group, and the authors called for larger cohorts for validation. A higher pretreatment blood Treg/Th17 ratio correlated with both higher pretreatment blood TCRbeta clonality and lower post-treatment tumor TCRbeta clonality.

For deep sequencing of PBMC libraries, mostly 450 to 600 ng of input genomic DNA was used, and six replicates were run per sample. The immunoSEQ hsTCRbeta kit was used to prepare TCRbeta libraries, following the manufacturer's instructions. An Illumina NovaSeq 6000 S4 flow cell was used to sequence the final libraries, which had first been combined to 3 nM. Per the source publication's procedure: Raw data preprocessing and quality control were performed with the immunoSEQ Analyzer. The analysis was restricted to productive rearrangements, with each unique CDR3 amino acid sequence defining a clonotype. Repertoire clonality was estimated as the Gini-Simpson index, which was calculated using the R package tcR. Gini indices were compared with Student's t test, and associations with tumor size change were assessed by Pearson correlation. Here the immuneACCESS table is served through TCRdb, limited to in-frame sequences with V and J called. Missing clones are a known gap in these copies; in checked studies unresolved V genes cover under half, and the rest lacks a known reason. The D gene and trimming were derived from the DNA, and the V and J assignments and clone size from that table. Within this sample are about 9,800 clones, with 50% to 70% of them counted one time only. Roughly 4% of the sample comes from the top ten.

Trimming takes 5 bases from V and 9 bases from J, and the germline ends sit 23 bases apart. From the cysteine up to the phenylalanine, the CDR3 has a length of 16 residues. The sequence is cut down to CDR3 DNA, 48 bases in frame from base 1. Per the germline V gene, SGHAT is the CDR1 and FQNNGV is the CDR2. According to the study, the label for this sample's time point signals: after neoadjuvant nivolumab, at surgical resection. Patients were newly diagnosed with stage II-IVA oral cavity squamous cell carcinoma and had received no prior systemic or radiation treatment. Everyone in the cohort had locally advanced, HPV-negative oral cavity squamous cell carcinoma. Peripheral blood mononuclear cells were analyzed directly and were not maintained or expanded in culture. Samples were obtained from a longitudinal correlative study of a single-arm phase II trial of neoadjuvant nivolumab in oral cavity squamous cell carcinoma. Genomic DNA-based TCRbeta sequencing was performed on subject-matched pre- and post-treatment PBMCs and tumors from three responders and three non-responders. Peripheral blood mononuclear cells were collected before nivolumab treatment and again after treatment, at the time of surgery. Genomic DNA was isolated from PBMCs using the Maxwell RSC DNA from Cells kit.

The sample in question was PBMCs, obtained after nivolumab (anti-PD-1) treatment. The receptor chain draws on TRBV11-2 and TRBJ2-1; matching of 7 bases hints at TRBD2 as the D gene. The sequence was collected from a person aged 35-79 years with oral cavity squamous cell carcinoma. The nucleotide sequence reads as follows: TGTGCCAGCAGCACCCCAAGGGCGGGGGCCCTCGGTGAGCAGTTCTTC. Protein translation: CASSTPRAGALGEQFF. Supplemented by the reference TRBV11-2 and TRBJ2-1 proteins around the CDR3, the complete variable domain is EAGVAQSPRYKIIEKRQSVAFWCNPISGHATLYWYQQILGQGPKLLIQFQNNGVVDDSQLPKDRFSAERLKGVDSTLKIQPAKLEDSAVYLCASSTPRAGALGEQFFGPGTRLTVL.